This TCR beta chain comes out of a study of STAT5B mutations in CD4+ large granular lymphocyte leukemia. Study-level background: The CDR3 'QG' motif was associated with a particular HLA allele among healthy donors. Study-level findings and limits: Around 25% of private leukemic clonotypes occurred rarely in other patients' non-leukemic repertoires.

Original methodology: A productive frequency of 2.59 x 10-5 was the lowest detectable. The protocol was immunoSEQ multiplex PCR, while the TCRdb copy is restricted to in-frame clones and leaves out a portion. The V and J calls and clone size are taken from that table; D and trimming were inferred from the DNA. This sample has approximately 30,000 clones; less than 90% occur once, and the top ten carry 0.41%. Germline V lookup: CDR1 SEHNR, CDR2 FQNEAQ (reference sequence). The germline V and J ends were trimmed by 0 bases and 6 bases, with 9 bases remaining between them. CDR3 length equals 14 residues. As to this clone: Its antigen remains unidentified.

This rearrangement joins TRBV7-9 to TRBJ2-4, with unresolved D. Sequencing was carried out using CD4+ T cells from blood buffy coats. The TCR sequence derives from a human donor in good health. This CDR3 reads CASSLAGSRNIQYF. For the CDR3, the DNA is TGTGCCAGCAGCTTAGCGGGGTCAAGAAACATTCAGTACTTC.